This TCR beta chain was recovered during a study of cytomegalovirus exposure and HLA in healthy donors. Study observations and caveats: Relative to the approximately 630-donor mean, N-insertions were reportedly fewer in an Asian-associated ancestry cluster in a later analysis. When a later analysis compared HLA-associated TCR beta chains with equally common others, the HLA-associated chains turned out to be more clonally expanded and to have lower generation probabilities. Researchers reported in a later analysis that a missense DCLRE1C variant was tied to TCR beta V- and J-gene trimming. In the analysis, some V segments, TRBV6-2 and TRBV6-3 included, were excluded as indistinguishable.

As regards this clone: What it binds is not known.

The V end was cut by 2 bases, the J end by 7 bases, with 15 bases between. This CDR3 has 14 residues. Germline V gives CDR1 SGHDT, CDR2 YYEEEE. Vbeta (60) and Jbeta (13) primers were used in the PCR. Measured with immunoSEQ multiplex PCR; TCRdb has only the in-frame clones, and not every one. This sample has some 130,000 clones, with around 77% found just once. Sequenced sample: PBMCs. V is TRBV5-6 and J is TRBJ1-2; D is possibly TRBD1 (5 bases). This TCR derives from a man aged 25-45 years in good health and CMV-seronegative. The CDR3 region is CASSLGLAGFGYTF. As DNA, the CDR3 is TGTGCCAGCAGCTTAGGATTAGCAGGGTTTGGCTACACCTTC.